This TCR beta chain comes out of a study of blood T cell repertoires in COVID-19. The overall study: Sites in the United States, Italy and Spain provided acute and convalescent COVID-19 samples. Sources were T cells, B-cell-depleted T cells, or PBMCs; the material itself was cDNA or gDNA.

In the original workflow: Quantification of nucleated cells was approximated via reference gene primer amplification. Assay: immunoSEQ multiplex PCR; the TCRdb copy retains only in-frame clones and omits some. For V, J and clone size, that table is used; D and trimming come from the DNA. The sample carries around 130,000 clones, 70% to 85% recorded once. V lost 7 bases, J lost 8 bases, and 15 bases lay in between. The CDR3 spans 14 residues. CDR1 is LNHDA and CDR2 is SQIVND in the germline V gene (reference sequence). The rearrangement uses TRBV19 and TRBJ1-6, with D possibly matching TRBD1 (6 bases). The sample consisted of peripheral blood. This TCR came from a woman at least 80 years old with acute or convalescent COVID-19. The CDR3 sequence is CASTSVPGDSPLHF. DNA of the CDR3: TGTGCCAGTACCTCGGTACCAGGGGATTCACCCCTCCACTTT.